This TCR beta chain was obtained from a study of blood T cells in healthy people across ages. Broader study findings: A conclusive naive versus antigen-experienced comparison was prevented by the unsorted PBMCs. In older individuals, TCR beta diversity per million T cells was lower, falling roughly linearly with age.

PCR was performed a second time for about 7 to 12 cycles using a sample-barcoded 5' primer and a J-beta primer mix. TCRdb fed the 5' RACE reads into MiXCR, producing one record per CDR3 protein. This sample has some 560,000 distinct CDR3 sequences, with about 27% found just once. Concerning this clonotype: Its antigen is still unknown. One junction end disagrees with the germline gene, perhaps due to a read error.

These data are also associated with another study on T cells of mothers and their children. That source reports: The overlap seen between related mothers and children slightly exceeded that of unrelated pairs, though not significantly. Nobody spotted any persistent microchimeric T cell clones.

The sample taken for sequencing was blood. The sequence derives from a boy younger than 10 in good health.

The CDR3 DNA follows: TGCGCCAGCAGCTTCGGTGGAGGTCTGAATCTGTTTGGGGCCGACGTCCTGACTTTC. The encoded protein is CASSFGGGLNLFGADVLTF. The chain uses TRBV5-1 and TRBJ2-6; D is perhaps TRBD1 or TRBD2 (5 bases each). The length of the CDR3 is 19 residues. Germline CDR1 is SGHRS and CDR2 is YFSETQ.